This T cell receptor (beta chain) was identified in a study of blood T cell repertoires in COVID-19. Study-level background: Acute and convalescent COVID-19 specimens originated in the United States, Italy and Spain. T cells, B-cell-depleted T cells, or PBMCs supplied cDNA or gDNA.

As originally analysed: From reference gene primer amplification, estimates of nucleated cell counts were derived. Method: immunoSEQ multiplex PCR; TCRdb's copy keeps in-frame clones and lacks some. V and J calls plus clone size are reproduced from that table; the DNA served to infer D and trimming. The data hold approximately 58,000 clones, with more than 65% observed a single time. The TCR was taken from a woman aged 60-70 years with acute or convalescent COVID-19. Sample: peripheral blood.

The CDR3 nucleotides read TGTGCCAGCAGGGCAGGGGGCAATTTAGAGACCCAGTACTTC. This sequence encodes CASRAGGNLETQYF. This sequence joins TRBV21-1 and TRBJ2-5; TRBD1, the D gene given by the table, was not confirmed from the DNA. TRBV21-1 is marked as a pseudogene. The CDR3 consists of 14 residues.